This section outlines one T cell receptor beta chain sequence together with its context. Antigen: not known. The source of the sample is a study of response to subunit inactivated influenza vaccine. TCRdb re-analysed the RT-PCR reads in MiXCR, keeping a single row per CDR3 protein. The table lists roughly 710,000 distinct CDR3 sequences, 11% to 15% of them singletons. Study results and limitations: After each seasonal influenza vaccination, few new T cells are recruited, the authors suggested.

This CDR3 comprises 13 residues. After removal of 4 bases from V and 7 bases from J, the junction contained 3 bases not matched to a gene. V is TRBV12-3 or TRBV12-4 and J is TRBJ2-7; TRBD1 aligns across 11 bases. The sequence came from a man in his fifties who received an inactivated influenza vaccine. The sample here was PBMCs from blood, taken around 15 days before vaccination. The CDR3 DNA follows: TGTGCCAGCAGTTATGGACAGGGGGCAGAGCAGTACTTC. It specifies CASSYGQGAEQYF.